This T cell receptor (beta chain) stems from a study of CD8 T cells in ankylosing spondylitis. Regarding the study as a whole: Blood of patients with ankylosing spondylitis appeared to be characterized by a TCR beta motif of about eight highly homologous variants. Prior literature has documented some motif variants in synovial fluid and blood from reactive arthritis.

This clonotype appeared many times. Its specificity is unknown. Germline loops: CDR1 LGHDT, CDR2 YNNKEL (reference sequence). CDR3 size: 16 residues. The V end was cut by 0 bases, the J end by 0 bases, with 8 bases between. Scientists made TCR beta libraries using quantitative 5'-RACE with molecular barcodes. TCRdb analysed the 5' RACE reads with MiXCR anew, one entry per CDR3 protein. The sample holds 150,000 to 200,000 distinct CDR3 sequences; roughly 11% are singletons and the top ten take roughly 29%. V is TRBV3-1 and J is TRBJ2-2; D call uncertain. The sequence was collected from a male donor with ankylosing spondylitis or in good health (not recorded which). Sequencing was performed on blood, either unsorted or a sorted T cell fraction (not recorded which). CDR3 nucleotides: TGTGCCAGCAGCCAAGATAAAGTGGCGAACACCGGGGAGCTGTTTTTT. Translated, it gives CASSQDKVANTGELFF. The whole variable domain, filled in from reference TRBV3-1 and TRBJ2-2, reads DTAVSQTPKYLVTQMGNDKSIKCEQNLGHDTMYWYKQDSKKFLKIMFSYNNKELIINETVPNRFSPKSPDKAHLNLHINSLELGDSAVYFCASSQDKVANTGELFFGEGSRLTVL.